This entry is about one T cell receptor (beta chain). Its antigen is still unknown. Base quality data are lacking; no much larger clone is found one base away. The cohort was made up of under 800 healthy bone marrow donors. All cohort members were sampled while nominally healthy, although unrecorded immune exposures were likely present. The donor was CMV seropositive and belonged to the group of some 290 seropositive cohort members. A peripheral blood sample was collected from each donor, and TCR beta sequencing was performed on peripheral blood mononuclear cells. The Qiagen DNeasy Blood Extraction Kit was used to extract genomic DNA from the blood cell samples. The data were taken from a study of cytomegalovirus exposure and HLA in healthy donors listed by TCRdb under 2017. In terms of the full investigation: According to an earlier analysis of several hundred of the donors, about 179 million T cells yielded roughly 100 million unique TCR beta sequences and 276 Gb of sequence data. An early release that covered about 640 HLA-typed donors contained approximately 300 gigabases of sequencing data and tens of millions of unique TCR sequences. Of the roughly 420 genotyped donors, 81% were placed in the genetic ancestry cluster associated with self-reported Caucasian donors. The study aimed to test whether cataloging public T cell receptors could reveal signatures of past pathogen exposure. Using immunosequencing, the study profiled T cell repertoires from around 680 subjects and related those repertoires to cytomegalovirus serostatus. Besides the first cohort of around 670 subjects, a separate validation cohort made up of roughly 130 different subjects was used. To predict cytomegalovirus infection status, the study combined high-throughput TCR immunosequencing, statistical association of individual TCRs with disease status, and machine learning. In a later analysis, previously published TCR beta repertoires from about 640 donors were re-analyzed and high-resolution HLA genotyping was added so that TCR occurrence patterns could be studied. In the later analysis, no new phenotypic data were used to find candidate immune exposures; instead, reliance was placed on TCR beta sequences and their occurrence across donors. To decide whether each TCR beta V gene segment behaved as functional or pseudogenic, an earlier analysis of some 540 of the donors relied on high-throughput TCR beta sequencing. Donor age, sex, ethnicity and CMV serostatus were compiled alongside the repertoire data. A later genetic analysis used genome-wide SNP genotypes for about three fifths of the roughly 700 donors, treating that subset as a discovery cohort. All discovery cohort repertoires had been generated using a single sequencing platform. HLA typing included class I and class II loci at four-digit resolution. Typing coverage differed by locus: A, B, C, DRB1 and DQB1 were typed in roughly 620-630 donors, DQA1 in about 500, DPA1 in 600 to 610, and DPB1 in 472. Roughly five DR-DQ haplotypes were handled as single units for association and clustering because linkage in the cohort was strong. Among around 400 genotyped donors of the cohort, an average of about 240,000 unique TCR beta nucleotide sequences were sequenced per donor, about a sixth of them non-productive.

The CDR3 spans 15 residues, from the cysteine through the phenylalanine. The read is trimmed to its CDR3 DNA, 45 bases read in frame from base 1. CDR1 and CDR2 were assigned from the germline V gene as LGHNA and YNFKEQ. Between the V and J ends, shortened by 0 bases and 4 bases respectively, the junction contains 10 bases. What the work shows at the level of the full study, not this receptor alone: According to a later analysis, parvovirus B19, influenza, CMV and Epstein-Barr virus appeared linked to several top co-occurrence clusters. Most CMV-associated TCR beta chains appeared to be HLA-restricted in a later analysis, and the HLA associations seemed to be driven largely by CMV exposure. Across donors, most TCR sequences were observed very rarely, whereas some public TCRs were present in many individuals. At a false discovery rate of 0.05, a later analysis linked around 17,000 TCR beta sequences to specific HLA alleles. According to a later analysis, TCR association rates differed among HLA loci, with DRB1 alleles showing the most associated TCRs and HLA-C alleles showing the fewest. The presence/absence analyses assumed that sequencing depth was roughly uniform across donors, and that assumption may not be true. When HLA alleles, especially DR and DQ, strongly co-occurred, attributing TCR associations to individual alleles was difficult. Because counts were too low, under 20 rarely observed V segments, including chromosome 9 orphons, were left out of the earlier analysis of approximately 500 of the donors. The classifier was reported to diagnose cytomegalovirus status with high specificity and sensitivity in both the original cohort and the validation cohort. An association between a missense DCLRE1C variant and V-gene and J-gene trimming of TCR beta chains was found in a later genetic analysis and replicated in an independent cohort. Because HLA typing was missing for some donors at each locus, association tests included only the typed subset. CMV serostatus was the only immune exposure information available for the cohort. According to a later genetic analysis, donors in an Asian-associated ancestry cluster had fewer N-insertions in productive TCRs than the roughly 700-donor mean. A cluster of highly shared sequence variants was judged likely to represent a technical artifact of the sequencing pipeline. Only TCR beta chains were sequenced in this cohort, and the absence of alpha or paired-chain data limited detectable features. In vitro tests confirmed that a few of the cytomegalovirus-associated TCR beta chains recognize cytomegalovirus antigens. Correlated functional status among segregating V segments might reflect linkage disequilibrium, but an unknown experimental factor could not be ruled out. A later analysis found that HLA-associated TCR beta chains were more clonally expanded and had lower generation probabilities than equally common non-associated chains. A further reported finding was that TCR beta sequences accurately predicted the HLA-A and HLA-B alleles for most subjects in the first cohort. The study gave a list of about 150 TCR beta chains associated with cytomegalovirus. In an earlier analysis of 450 to 750 of the donors, most TCR beta V segments appeared in productive rearrangements about 90% or about 30% of the time, broadly matching IMGT annotations. Because the 87-base-pair reads could not distinguish some IMGT-functional V segments, including TRBV6-2 and TRBV6-3, those segments were excluded. It was suggested by the authors that the approach could potentially be generalized to other disease states and immunological phenotypes.

The protocol used for the library was the immunoSEQ multiplex PCR assay. For the multiplex PCR, a mixture combining 60 forward primers for TCR Vbeta segments and 13 reverse primers for TCR Jbeta segments was used. Amplification of the CDR3 region of rearranged TCR beta genes was performed with a multiplex PCR assay on genomic DNA. The Illumina HiSeq System was used to sequence the amplified TCR beta libraries as 87-base-pair reads. In the source study's methods: A later analysis counted about 80 million unique TCR beta chains across the 550 to 750 repertoires, and roughly 11 million of these chains were shared by at least two donors. A nearest-neighbor algorithm error-corrected the raw reads and collapsed the reads into unique sequences, merging closely related sequences to remove PCR and sequencing errors. To assign V, D and J gene segments, CDR3 sequences were aligned to IMGT reference sequences. Each retained sequence needed at least a six-nucleotide match to both a V gene segment and a J gene segment. Rearrangements were called productive when the CDR3 lacked stop codons and stayed in frame with V and J; all others were non-productive. CDR3 was defined by IMGT convention, running from the second conserved V-encoded cysteine to the conserved J-encoded phenylalanine. The earlier analysis of about 500 of the donors excluded sequences that lacked an unambiguous match to a single V gene segment. An earlier analysis of 587 of the donors classified V segments as functional when productive rearrangements were above 56.7% and as segregating when the standard deviation between donors was above 5%. To diagnose cytomegalovirus status from the catalog of TCR beta chain sequences, a statistical classification framework was built. A later analysis assigned V and J genes by comparing TCR nucleotide sequences with IMGT/GENE-DB human TR gene sequences. The TCRdist pipeline was used in a later analysis to assign CDR3 sequences and most-parsimonious VDJ recombination scenarios. In a later analysis, each TCR beta chain was defined by its CDR3 amino acid sequence together with its V-gene family, and reads lacking a unique V-gene family were excluded. To address suspected cross-contamination and a sequencing artifact, a later analysis removed a few hundred highly shared, low-generation-probability nucleotide sequences. In a later analysis, a clonal expansion index for each public chain was calculated from normalized within-repertoire ranks of inferred template counts. In a later analysis, generation probabilities were computed with a VDJ recombination model fitted to out-of-frame rearrangements, and the resulting probabilities were checked against IGoR. A later analysis scored TCR-TCR, TCR-HLA and TCR-CMV co-occurrence with hypergeometric tests, applying a repertoire-size bias correction to TCR pairs. In a later analysis, false discovery rates were estimated by permuting HLA or CMV assignments 20 times. In a later analysis, co-occurring TCRs were grouped with DBSCAN, and TCRdist sequence similarity was added when clustering was performed within HLA-allele-positive subsets. Co-occurrence clustering excluded repertoires with fewer than 30,000 or more than 120,000 public chains, plus five with anomalous nucleotide sharing. Held by TCRdb, this immuneACCESS table contains in-frame sequences only and omits some clones. Under half of the omission traces to an unresolved V gene where checked; the cause of the rest is unknown. Clonal size and the V and J genes are those of that table, whereas D and trimming came from the DNA. In this sample the table shows about 120,000 clones, about four fifths of which occur a single time. The ten top clones hold over 20% of the sample.

Here the chain combines TRBV4-2 and TRBJ2-1; the D segment cannot be called with confidence. Sequenced material: PBMCs. This clonotype was obtained from a man aged 25 to 40 in good health and CMV-seropositive. The sequenced DNA is TGTGCCAGCAGCCAAGATGACAAGGATTACAATGAGCAGTTCTTC. Its protein product is CASSQDDKDYNEQFF.